Each of the 27 T cell receptor beta chains below was sequenced from the same sample in a study of cytomegalovirus exposure and HLA in healthy donors (dated by TCRdb to the late 2010s). Preparation of the library involved the immunoSEQ multiplex PCR assay. A mixture of 60 forward primers for TCR Vbeta segments and 13 reverse primers for TCR Jbeta segments was used in the multiplex PCR. Held by TCRdb, this immuneACCESS table contains in-frame sequences only and omits some clones. Under half of the omission traces to an unresolved V gene where checked; the cause of the rest is unknown. This sample is represented by approximately 150,000 clones; 73% of them were singletons. The leading ten clones occupy approximately 5.6% of the sample. Material for sequencing was PBMCs. The receptor set was obtained from a woman under 30 in good health and CMV-seropositive.

The chain is built from TRBV2 and TRBJ2-1, with TRBD1 identical over 9 bases. Looked up from germline, CDR1 is SNHLY and CDR2 is FYNNEI. V dropped 11 bases and J dropped 7; count of bases not matched to a gene: 12. The CDR3 runs 14 residues. CDR3 nucleotide sequence: TGTGCCCGCTCCCGGGACAGGGTGGAAAATGAGCAGTTCTTC. Amino acids: CARSRDRVENEQFF.

This clone was seen more than once but under ten times. The CDR3, as DNA: TGTGCCAGCAGCCGGGTCCCGCGAGGAGAGCAGTACTTC. This sequence encodes CASSRVPRGEQYF. The chain combines TRBV7-9 with TRBJ2-7; D is unresolved. The length of the CDR3 is 13 residues. The V gene lost 5 bases and the J gene lost 7 bases, with 15 bases spanning the gap. Per germline, CDR1 SEHNR and CDR2 FQNEAQ (reference sequence).

The J gene is TRBJ1-1, the V gene TRBV5-1, with 8 positions matching TRBD1. The V and J ends lost 3 bases and 5 bases, in that order; junction bases with no gene match: 3. Germline values: CDR1 SGHRS, CDR2 YFSETQ. This CDR3 spans 13 amino acids. CDR3 protein: CASSYRGGTEAFF. In DNA form, the CDR3 reads TGCGCCAGCAGCTACAGGGGGGGGACTGAAGCTTTCTTT.

The chain links TRBV4-3 to TRBJ2-7; 10 positions match TRBD1. Germline V gene sequence: CDR1 LGHNA, CDR2 YSLEER. The J segment lost 5 bases and the V segment lost 1 base, leaving 8 bases of the junction unmatched. This CDR3 comprises 16 residues. The CDR3 sequence: CASSQAARQGAHEQYF. CDR3 sequence (DNA): TGCGCCAGCAGCCAAGCCGCCCGACAGGGGGCTCACGAGCAGTACTTC.

CDR3 sequence reads: CASSGTSGAYNEQFF. The CDR3 coding sequence is TGTGCCAGCAGTGGGACTAGCGGGGCCTACAATGAGCAGTTCTTC. The chain recombines TRBV6-1 with TRBJ2-1, with 12 bases fitting TRBD2. The CDR3 has 15 amino acids. Germline loops: CDR1 MNHNS, CDR2 SASEGT. The V gene end was trimmed by 4 bases and the J gene end by 2 bases; junction bases not matched to a gene: 0.

This chain links TRBV6-5 with TRBJ1-1; 7 bases align to TRBD1. Germline V gene lookup returns CDR1 MNHEY and CDR2 SVGAGI. The V gene end was trimmed by 9 bases and the J gene end by 5 bases; junction bases not matched to a gene: 12. This CDR3 comprises 14 residues. This CDR3 is CARAPGQVKTEAFF. The CDR3 DNA reads TGTGCCAGGGCACCCGGACAGGTTAAGACTGAAGCTTTCTTT.

The rearrangement uses TRBV29-1 and TRBJ1-5, with 7 bases matching TRBD1. From germline, CDR1 is SQVTM and CDR2 ANQGSEA. This CDR3 has 14 amino acids. The J segment lost 4 bases and the V segment lost 4 bases, leaving 7 bases of the junction unmatched. The CDR3 protein is CSVGQGGWNQPQHF. The CDR3 bases are TGCAGCGTTGGACAGGGAGGATGGAATCAGCCCCAGCATTTT.

This clone came up once. The chain joins TRBV4-3 to TRBJ2-3, with D perhaps matching TRBD1 (6 bases). This CDR3 has 18 residues. The germline V gene encodes CDR1 LGHNA and CDR2 YSLEER. V was pared by 0 bases and J by 1 base, with 17 bases between. For the CDR3, the DNA is TGCGCCAGCAGCCAAGATAGTGGGGACACCTATCGCACAGATACGCAGTATTTT. This codes for CASSQDSGDTYRTDTQYF.

This chain joins TRBV13 and TRBJ1-2, with D uncertain. Trimming cost V 0 bases and J 1 base, with 21 bases left between them. Germline V CDR1 and CDR2: PRHDT, FYEKMQ (reference sequence). The CDR3 contains 19 residues. The chain's CDR3 is CASSLGLSDRGGINYGYTF. The CDR3 coding sequence is TGTGCCAGCAGCTTAGGCCTAAGTGATCGGGGAGGGATTAACTATGGCTACACCTTC.

This clone was detected only a few times. The chain has TRBV19 and TRBJ1-1; D call uncertain. V shed 3 bases and J shed 4 bases, with 9 bases lying between them. The CDR3 spans 13 residues. Germline lookup yields CDR1 LNHDA and CDR2 SQIVND (reference sequence). The chain's CDR3 is CASSMEDGTEAFF. The CDR3, as DNA: TGTGCCAGTAGTATGGAGGATGGCACTGAAGCTTTCTTT.

V gene TRBV13 combines with J gene TRBJ2-3; possibly TRBD1 for D (6 bases). The germline V and J ends were trimmed by 5 bases and 6 bases, with 9 bases remaining between them. The CDR3 is 12 residues long. Per germline, CDR1 PRHDT and CDR2 FYEKMQ (reference sequence). In DNA form, the CDR3 reads TGTGCCAGCAGCATTCAGGGGGATACGCAGTATTTT. Translation: CASSIQGDTQYF.

Written as DNA, the CDR3 is TGTGCCAGCAGCCTCGGGACAGGGGGGTATAATTCACCCCTCCACTTT. Its protein is CASSLGTGGYNSPLHF. V usage is TRBV9 and J usage is TRBJ1-6; 11 bases align to TRBD1. Germline trimming cut 4 bases from V and 4 bases from J; bases unmatched to any gene: 4. The germline gives CDR1 SGDLS, CDR2 YYNGEE. This CDR3 has 16 amino acids. Based on the CDR3 plus reference TRBV9 and TRBJ1-6, the full variable domain is DSGVTQTPKHLITATGQRVTLRCSPRSGDLSVYWYQQSLDQGLQFLIQYYNGEERAKGNILERFSAQQFPDLHSELNLSSLELGDSALYFCASSLGTGGYNSPLHFGNGTRLTVT.

The gene calls are TRBV7-8 and TRBJ1-5, with 8 bases identical to TRBD1. Losses at the gene ends were 5 bases for V and 2 bases for J; bases not matched to a gene: 5. The germline V gene encodes CDR1 SGHVS and CDR2 FQNEAQ. The length of the CDR3 is 15 residues. The CDR3 reads CASSDGQGGNQPQHF. The CDR3 region has the DNA TGTGCCAGCAGCGATGGACAGGGAGGCAATCAGCCCCAGCATTTT.

The chain joins TRBV6-5 to TRBJ2-7; TRBD2 might be the D (5 bases). With 6 bases removed from V and 2 bases from J, the gap between germline ends came to 11 bases. CDR1 and CDR2 from the germline V gene are MNHEY and SVGAGI. CDR3 length equals 13 residues. CDR3 region: CASRSGLPYEQYF. Here the CDR3 DNA reads TGTGCCAGCAGGTCGGGGTTGCCCTACGAGCAGTACTTC.

V and J are TRBV9 and TRBJ2-7, with TRBD1 identical over 8 bases. This CDR3 has 16 residues. Germline V gives CDR1 SGDLS, CDR2 YYNGEE. The V and J ends lost 0 bases and 6 bases, in that order; junction bases with no gene match: 11. The CDR3 loop reads CASSVDGTGVTREQYF. The CDR3, as DNA: TGTGCCAGCAGCGTAGATGGGACAGGCGTTACCCGCGAGCAGTACTTC. Full variable domain (outside the CDR3, taken from reference TRBV9 and TRBJ2-7): DSGVTQTPKHLITATGQRVTLRCSPRSGDLSVYWYQQSLDQGLQFLIQYYNGEERAKGNILERFSAQQFPDLHSELNLSSLELGDSALYFCASSVDGTGVTREQYFGPGTRLTVT.

This chain uses TRBV4-1 with TRBJ2-1, with TRBD2 matching 7 bases. The CDR3 is made up of 16 amino acids. With V trimmed by 0 bases and J by 5 bases, 7 bases remained unmatched. Germline V gene data show CDR1 as MGHRA and CDR2 as YSYEKL. CDR3 coding DNA: TGCGCCAGCAGCCAAGATAGGGCTAGCGGCAACAATGAGCAGTTCTTC. Translation gives CASSQDRASGNNEQFF.

This clone was observed a single time. J is TRBJ1-3 and V is TRBV6-1; D is undetermined. Germline V CDR1 and CDR2: MNHNS, SASEGT. V lost 6 bases, J lost 0 bases, and 9 bases lay in between. This CDR3 comprises 14 residues. CDR3 sequence reads: CASSRLDSGNTIYF. In nucleotides, the CDR3 is TGTGCCAGCAGCCGACTTGACTCTGGAAACACCATATATTTT.

The chain recombines TRBV9 with TRBJ2-2; 8 nucleotides align to TRBD1. Germline CDR1 reads SGDLS; CDR2 reads YYNGEE. This CDR3 spans 13 amino acids. Trimming took 3 bases from V and 6 from J; bases not matched to a gene: 1. CDR3 amino acids: CASSATGAGELFF. DNA of the CDR3: TGTGCCAGCAGCGCGACAGGGGCCGGGGAGCTGTTTTTT.

This rearrangement joins TRBV6-5 to TRBJ2-2; 7 nucleotides match TRBD1. Germline V lookup: CDR1 MNHEY, CDR2 SVGAGI. Germline trimming cut 7 bases from V and 10 bases from J; bases unmatched to any gene: 15. The CDR3 is 15 amino acids. CDR3 region: CASNTGQPHSVELFF. CDR3 coding DNA: TGTGCCAGCAACACGGGACAGCCCCATTCCGTGGAGCTGTTTTTT.

The chain uses TRBV9 and TRBJ2-1; 10 bases are a match to TRBD2. Germline V gene lookup returns CDR1 SGDLS and CDR2 YYNGEE. The CDR3 consists of 16 residues. Germline trimming cut 3 bases from V and 9 bases from J; bases unmatched to any gene: 12. The CDR3 DNA follows: TGTGCCAGCAGCGCGGGGGCTAGCGGGGGTAGGACTGAGCAGTTCTTC. It codes for CASSAGASGGRTEQFF. The full variable domain, its missing parts supplied by reference TRBV9 and TRBJ2-1, is DSGVTQTPKHLITATGQRVTLRCSPRSGDLSVYWYQQSLDQGLQFLIQYYNGEERAKGNILERFSAQQFPDLHSELNLSSLELGDSALYFCASSAGASGGRTEQFFGPGTRLTVL.

CDR3 in DNA: TGTGCCAGCAGCGTATTAGGGGCCCTACAAGAGACCCAGTACTTC. Translating gives CASSVLGALQETQYF. The chain links TRBV9 to TRBJ2-5; tentative D call: TRBD1 (5 bases). The V and J ends lost 1 base and 2 bases respectively, with 12 bases between them. The CDR3 is 15 amino acids. Germline CDR1 is SGDLS and CDR2 is YYNGEE.

The chain carries TRBV29-1 and TRBJ2-4, with a possible D match to TRBD1 (5 bases). V was trimmed by 0 bases and J by 11 bases, leaving 5 bases between them. Germline values: CDR1 SQVTM, CDR2 ANQGSEA. The CDR3 length is 10 residues. In DNA, the CDR3 is TGCAGCGTTGAAGACAGGGTTCAGTACTTC. It encodes CSVEDRVQYF. Combining the CDR3 with reference TRBV29-1 and TRBJ2-4 gives the whole variable domain SAVISQKPSRDICQRGTSLTIQCQVDSQVTMMFWYRQQPGQSLTLIATANQGSEATYESGFVIDKFPISRPNLTFSTLTVSNMSPEDSSIYLCSVEDRVQYFGAGTRLSVL.

Only one count was recorded for this clone. This chain joins TRBV9 and TRBJ1-1, with D unresolved. The germline V gene has CDR1 SGDLS and CDR2 YYNGEE. V lost 4 bases, J lost 11 bases, and 15 bases lay in between. The CDR3 covers 12 residues. This CDR3 reads CASSPSVGTAFF. The CDR3 nucleotides read TGTGCCAGCAGCCCATCGGTCGGTACGGCTTTCTTT.

The rearrangement joins TRBV6-5 to TRBJ1-1; 8 bases agree with TRBD1. Germline V gene data show CDR1 as MNHEY and CDR2 as SVGAGI. The CDR3 sequence is 14 residues long. The junction had 6 bases not matched to a gene; V was cut back by 4 bases and J by 5 bases. This CDR3 is CASSSGGIGTEAFF. CDR3 in DNA: TGTGCCAGCAGTTCAGGGGGCATTGGTACTGAAGCTTTCTTT.

The chain joins TRBV30 to TRBJ1-1; 7 bases align to TRBD1. This CDR3 has 13 amino acids. The ends lost 5 bases at V and 1 base at J; junction bases unmatched: 4. Germline V gene data show CDR1 as GTSNPN and CDR2 as SVGIG (reference sequence). The chain's CDR3 is CAWAQGGNTEAFF. CDR3 nucleotides: TGTGCCTGGGCGCAGGGGGGGAACACTGAAGCTTTCTTT.

The sample holds a few counts of this clone. The chain links TRBV4-2 to TRBJ2-6, with TRBD2 identical over 7 bases. This CDR3 has 16 amino acids. After removal of 0 bases from V and 2 bases from J, the junction contained 1 base not matched to a gene. CDR1 and CDR2 (germline): LGHNA, YNFKEQ. This chain's CDR3 is CASSQESGAGANVLTF. CDR3 nucleotides: TGTGCCAGCAGCCAAGAAAGCGGGGCTGGGGCCAACGTCCTGACTTTC.

The rearrangement uses TRBV7-9 and TRBJ1-3; TRBD1 matches 9 bases. With 5 bases clipped from V and 7 bases from J, the junction kept 21 bases outside the gene matches. CDR3 size: 19 residues. CDR1 and CDR2 (germline): SEHNR, FQNEAQ (reference sequence). The CDR3 DNA sequence: TGTGCCAGCAGCAAGAACCCCCAGACAGGGGGGCGTTTTGGGAACACCATATATTTT. Translation gives CASSKNPQTGGRFGNTIYF.